This T cell receptor (beta chain) was recorded in a study of blood T cell repertoires in COVID-19. Overall study context: There were acute and convalescent COVID-19 samples, and they came from the United States, Italy and Spain.

Per the original methods: Reference gene primer amplification yielded estimated nucleated cell counts. Clones were sequenced by immunoSEQ multiplex PCR, and TCRdb holds only the in-frame ones, with some missing. The V and J calls and clone size come from that table; D and trimming were worked out from the DNA. The sample lists about 130,000 clones, about 89% seen once, with 2.5% to 3% in the top ten. Germline V gene lookup returns CDR1 LGHNA and CDR2 YNFKEQ. The CDR3 loop spans 13 amino acids. V lost 1 base and J 5 bases, leaving 8 bases between the germline ends. The chain recombines TRBV4-2 with TRBJ2-5; D is unresolved. The sequencing input was peripheral blood. This TCR was recovered from a man aged 60 to 69 with active or convalescent COVID-19. The CDR3 sequence: CASSQVAAETQYF. CDR3 in DNA: TGTGCCAGCAGCCAAGTAGCTGCTGAGACCCAGTACTTC.